This T cell receptor beta chain was captured in a study of blood T cell repertoires in COVID-19. Sequencing used immunoSEQ multiplex PCR; TCRdb keeps in-frame clones, though not all of them. The data hold 250,000 to 350,000 clones, with roughly 82% observed a single time. Germline loops: CDR1 MNHEY, CDR2 SMNVEV (reference sequence). After removal of 5 bases from V and 1 base from J, the junction contained 9 bases not matched to a gene. This CDR3 contains 16 residues. The sequenced material came from peripheral blood. This TCR was sampled from a woman between 50 and 59 years old with acute or convalescent COVID-19. The chain carries TRBV27 and TRBJ2-3, with 7 positions matching TRBD2. The CDR3 coding sequence is TGTGCCAGCAGTCGTACTAGCGAGAGACGCACAGATACGCAGTATTTT. Its translation: CASSRTSERRTDTQYF.